This T cell receptor (beta chain) comes out of a study of T cells in localized non-small cell lung cancer. This table comes from immunoSEQ multiplex PCR, and its TCRdb copy is limited to in-frame clones, with some not included. The sample holds about 24,000 clones, roughly nine tenths seen once. CDR1 and CDR2 (germline): SNHLY, FYNNEI. The CDR3 spans 15 residues. Trimming removed 6 bases from V and 0 bases from J, with 12 bases in between. The TCR sequence derives from a man between 40 and 69 years old with stage I squamous cell lung carcinoma. This specimen consisted of peripheral blood, obtained before any cancer treatment. This rearrangement joins TRBV2 to TRBJ2-1; D remains unclear. The CDR3, as DNA: TGTGCCAGCAGGACGACTGTAAGCTCCTACAATGAGCAGTTCTTC. Encoded protein: CASRTTVSSYNEQFF.